Below, 14 T cell receptor beta chains from the same sample are listed, as sequenced in a study of spatial heterogeneity in lung cancer. Indicated time point: sample taken at primary tumor resection. Whole RNA was taken from tumor, nontumor lung or frozen PBMC; it was then sequenced unsorted. Via MiXCR, TCRdb re-called the 5' RACE reads, giving one row per CDR3 protein. The profile shows some 10,000 distinct CDR3 sequences, around 9.4% of them singletons. The sample was PBMCs, taken at surgery. Receptor source: a male donor with early-stage non-small cell lung cancer.

This clonotype is judged medium-sized. The chain recombines TRBV20-1 with TRBJ1-5; unclear D gene. Germline CDR1 reads DFQATT; CDR2 reads SNEGSKA (reference sequence). Trimming shortened V by 5 bases and J by 3 bases, and 11 bases separated the two germline ends. The CDR3 spans 13 residues. The CDR3 sequence: CSAEVGDNQPQHF. CDR3 coding DNA: TGCAGTGCTGAGGTTGGCGACAATCAGCCCCAGCATTTT.

This clonotype is deemed medium-sized. This chain joins TRBV4-2 and TRBJ2-2, with 11 bases fitting TRBD2. Germline CDR1 and CDR2: LGHNA and YNFKEQ. V lost 1 base and J lost 6; bases outside the gene matches: 13. The CDR3 spans 19 residues. DNA of the CDR3: TGTGCCAGCAGCCAAGGGCATAGCGGGGGGGCGGTCGGGTCCGGGGAGCTGTTTTTT. It specifies CASSQGHSGGAVGSGELFF.

This chain joins TRBV27 and TRBJ1-1; no firm D call. The CDR3 loop spans 15 amino acids. Between the trimmed V and J ends, which lost 0 bases and 0 bases, there was a span of 8 bases. Germline V gene data show CDR1 as MNHEY and CDR2 as SMNVEV (reference sequence). The CDR3 region has the DNA TGTGCCAGCAGTTTATCGCGGCAGTTGAACACTGAAGCTTTCTTT. It encodes CASSLSRQLNTEAFF.

This clonotype was recorded many times. V usage is TRBV6-6 and J usage is TRBJ2-3; 11 positions match TRBD2. Trimming cost V 2 bases and J 4 bases; bases outside gene matches: 5. This CDR3 contains 16 residues. Germline V gene data show CDR1 as MNHNY and CDR2 as SVGAGI (reference sequence). The DNA for the CDR3 is TGTGCCAGCAGTTACCTTAGCGGGGGGGCCGCAGATACGCAGTATTTT. Residues: CASSYLSGGAADTQYF.

In this sample, this clonotype turned up many times. The chain uses TRBV27 and TRBJ2-7; TRBD1 matches 9 bases. Germline V lookup: CDR1 MNHEY, CDR2 SMNVEV (reference sequence). The CDR3 totals 15 residues. Trimming took 8 bases from V and 4 from J; bases not matched to a gene: 12. Written as DNA, the CDR3 is TGTGCCAGCGGGTCCGGCCGGGACAGGGAGTACGAGCAGTACTTC. This gives the protein CASGSGRDREYEQYF.

At least ten counts were recorded for this clonotype. The V and J genes are TRBV19 and TRBJ2-3; no definite D call. This CDR3 is 17 amino acids long. V dropped 5 bases and J dropped 0 bases, with 18 bases sitting between them. Per the germline V gene, CDR1 is LNHDA and CDR2 is SQIVND (reference sequence). The CDR3 nucleotides are TGTGCCAGTAGTCAAGGCAGAACTATTTTCAGCACAGATACGCAGTATTTT. This sequence encodes CASSQGRTIFSTDTQYF.

This clonotype has at least ten counts. The chain couples TRBV5-1 to TRBJ2-2; 8 nucleotides match TRBD2. The CDR3 covers 14 residues. The junction had 2 bases not matched to a gene; V was cut back by 3 bases and J by 4 bases. Germline CDR1 is SGHRS and CDR2 is YFSETQ. CDR3: CASSSTSGTGELFF. DNA for the CDR3: TGCGCCAGCAGCTCCACTAGCGGCACCGGGGAGCTGTTTTTT.

This clonotype was observed many times. This chain uses TRBV6-2 or TRBV6-3 with TRBJ2-7; the D gene is possibly TRBD2 (5 bases). Germline V gene lookup returns CDR1 MNHEY and CDR2 SVGEGT. The CDR3 has 14 residues. Trimming cost V 6 bases and J 0 bases, with 12 bases left between them. The CDR3 DNA follows: TGTGCCAGCAGCCCACTCGGGAACTCCTACGAGCAGTACTTC. It specifies CASSPLGNSYEQYF.

In its sample, this clonotype is medium-sized. The rearrangement uses TRBV27 and TRBJ2-7; TRBD1 might be the D (6 bases). Germline lookup yields CDR1 MNHEY and CDR2 SMNVEV (reference sequence). Deletions cut 5 bases from V and 2 bases from J, with 13 bases between. The CDR3 sequence is 14 residues long. The CDR3 region is CASSRQAYAYEQYF. The DNA for the CDR3 is TGTGCCAGCAGTAGACAGGCCTACGCCTACGAGCAGTACTTC.

V and J are TRBV29-1 and TRBJ1-4; tentative D call: TRBD1 (5 bases). Germline V gene lookup returns CDR1 SQVTM and CDR2 ANQGSEA. V gave up 5 bases and J gave up 0 bases, with 16 bases separating them. CDR3 size: 16 residues. CDR3 sequence: CSVLAGVPATNEKLFF. CDR3 nucleotide sequence: TGCAGCGTTTTAGCGGGGGTCCCGGCAACTAATGAAAAACTGTTTTTT.

This clonotype was observed a handful of times. The chain carries TRBV3-1 and TRBJ2-4; no clear D. V was cut by 5 bases and J by 15 bases, with 20 bases left in between. Per the germline V gene, CDR1 is LGHDT and CDR2 is YNNKEL (reference sequence). The CDR3 extends over 13 amino acids. The CDR3 DNA sequence: TGTGCCAGCAGCTATAACCAGAGGACCCGCCCGTACTTC. It codes for CASSYNQRTRPYF.

In this sample, this clonotype is medium-sized. The chain couples TRBV20-1 to TRBJ2-1; the D is unclear. The CDR3 loop spans 15 amino acids. Per germline, CDR1 DFQATT and CDR2 SNEGSKA (reference sequence). Deletions cut 0 bases from V and 8 bases from J, with 17 bases between. CDR3 amino acids: CSARDSAIIHDEQFF. The CDR3 DNA reads TGCAGTGCTAGAGATTCTGCGATAATTCATGATGAGCAGTTCTTC.

This clonotype showed up just a few times. The CDR3 region has the DNA TGTGCCAGCAGCCCCTCCCCTTACGGGCCGGGACGGGCATACGAGCAGTACTTC. Amino acids: CASSPSPYGPGRAYEQYF. The chain is built from TRBV7-9 and TRBJ2-7; D possibly uses TRBD1 or TRBD2 (5 bases each). Germline CDR1 reads SEHNR; CDR2 reads FQNEAQ (reference sequence). Trimming left V 5 bases short and J 4 bases short, with 27 bases between. The CDR3 is 18 amino acids.

This clonotype was observed at least ten times. This sequence joins TRBV30 and TRBJ2-7; no firm D call. Germline CDR1 GTSNPN, CDR2 SVGIG (reference sequence). The CDR3 consists of 14 residues. V lost 5 bases and J lost 0, with 14 bases in between. CDR3: CAWSAGRSSYEQYF. For the CDR3, the DNA is TGTGCCTGGTCTGCAGGAAGGAGCTCCTACGAGCAGTACTTC. The full variable domain, its missing parts supplied by reference TRBV30 and TRBJ2-7, is SQTIHQWPATLVQPVGSPLSLECTVEGTSNPNLYWYRQAAGRGLQLLFYSVGIGQISSEVPQNLSASRPQDRQFILSSKKLLLSDSGFYLCAWSAGRSSYEQYFGPGTRLTVT.